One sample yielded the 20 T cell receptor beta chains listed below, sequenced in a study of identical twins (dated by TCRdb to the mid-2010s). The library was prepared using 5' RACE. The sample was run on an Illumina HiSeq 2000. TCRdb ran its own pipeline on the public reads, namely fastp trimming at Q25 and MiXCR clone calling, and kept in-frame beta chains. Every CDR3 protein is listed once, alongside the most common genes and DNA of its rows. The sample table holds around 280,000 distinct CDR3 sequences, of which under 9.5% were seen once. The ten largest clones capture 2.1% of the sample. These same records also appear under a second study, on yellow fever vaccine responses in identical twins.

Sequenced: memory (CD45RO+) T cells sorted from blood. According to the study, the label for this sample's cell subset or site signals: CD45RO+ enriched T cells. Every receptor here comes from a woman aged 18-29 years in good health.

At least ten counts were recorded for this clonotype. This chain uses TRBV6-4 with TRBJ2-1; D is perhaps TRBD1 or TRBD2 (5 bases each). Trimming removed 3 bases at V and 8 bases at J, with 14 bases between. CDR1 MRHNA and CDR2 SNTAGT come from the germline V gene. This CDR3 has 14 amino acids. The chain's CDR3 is CASSEFRDADEQFF. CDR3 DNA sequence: TGTGCCAGCAGTGAGTTTAGGGACGCGGATGAGCAGTTCTTC.

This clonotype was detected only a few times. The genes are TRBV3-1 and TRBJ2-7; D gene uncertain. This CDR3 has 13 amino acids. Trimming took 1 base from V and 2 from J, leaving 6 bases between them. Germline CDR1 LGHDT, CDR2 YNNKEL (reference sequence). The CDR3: CASSQGPTYEQYF. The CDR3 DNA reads TGTGCCAGCAGCCAAGGCCCCACCTACGAGCAGTACTTC.

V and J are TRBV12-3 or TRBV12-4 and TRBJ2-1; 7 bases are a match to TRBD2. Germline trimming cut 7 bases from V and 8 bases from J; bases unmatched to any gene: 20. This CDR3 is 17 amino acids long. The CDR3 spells CASTPLRRGGGWDEQFF. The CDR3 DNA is TGTGCCAGCACCCCACTGCGGAGGGGCGGGGGATGGGATGAGCAGTTCTTC.

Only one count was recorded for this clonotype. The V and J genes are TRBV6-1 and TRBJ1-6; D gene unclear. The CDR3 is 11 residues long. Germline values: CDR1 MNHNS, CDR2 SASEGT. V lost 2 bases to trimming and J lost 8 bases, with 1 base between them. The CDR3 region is CASSEYSPLHF. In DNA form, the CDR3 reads TGTGCCAGCAGTGAATATTCACCCCTCCACTTT.

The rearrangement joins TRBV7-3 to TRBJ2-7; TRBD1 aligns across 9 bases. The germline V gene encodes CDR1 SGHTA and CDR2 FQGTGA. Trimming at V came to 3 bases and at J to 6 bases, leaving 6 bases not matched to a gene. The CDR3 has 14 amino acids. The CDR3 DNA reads TGTGCCAGCAGCTTCTCCGGGACAGGGACCGAGCAGTACTTC. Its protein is CASSFSGTGTEQYF.

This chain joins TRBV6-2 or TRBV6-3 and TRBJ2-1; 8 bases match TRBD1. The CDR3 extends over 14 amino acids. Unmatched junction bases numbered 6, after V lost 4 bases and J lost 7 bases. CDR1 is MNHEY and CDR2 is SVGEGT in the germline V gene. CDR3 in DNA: TGTGCCAGCAGTTCCCCGACAGGGGTGAATGAGCAGTTCTTC. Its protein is CASSSPTGVNEQFF.

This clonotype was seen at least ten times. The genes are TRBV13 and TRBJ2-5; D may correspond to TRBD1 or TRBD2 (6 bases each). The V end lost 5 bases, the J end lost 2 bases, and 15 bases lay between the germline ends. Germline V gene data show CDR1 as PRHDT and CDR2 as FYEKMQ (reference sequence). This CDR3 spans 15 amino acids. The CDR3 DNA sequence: TGTGCCAGCAGCCTCAGGGGAGGACGGCAAGAGACCCAGTACTTC. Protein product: CASSLRGGRQETQYF.

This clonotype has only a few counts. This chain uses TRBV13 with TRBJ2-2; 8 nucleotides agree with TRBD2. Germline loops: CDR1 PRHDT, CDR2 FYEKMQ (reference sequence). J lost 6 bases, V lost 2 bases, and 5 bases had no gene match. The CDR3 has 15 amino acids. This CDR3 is CASSLTSGVPGELFF. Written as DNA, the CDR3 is TGTGCCAGCAGCTTAACTAGCGGCGTTCCCGGGGAGCTGTTTTTT.

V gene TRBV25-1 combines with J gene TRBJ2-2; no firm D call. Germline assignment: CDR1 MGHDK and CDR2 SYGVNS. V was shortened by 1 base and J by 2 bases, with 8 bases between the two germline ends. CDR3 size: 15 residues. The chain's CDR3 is CASSELQTNTGELFF. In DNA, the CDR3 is TGTGCCAGCAGTGAATTACAGACTAACACCGGGGAGCTGTTTTTT.

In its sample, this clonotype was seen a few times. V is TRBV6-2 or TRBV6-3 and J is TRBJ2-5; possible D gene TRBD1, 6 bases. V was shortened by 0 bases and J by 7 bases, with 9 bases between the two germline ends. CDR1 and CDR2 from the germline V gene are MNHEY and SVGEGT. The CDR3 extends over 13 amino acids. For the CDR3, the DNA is TGTGCCAGCAGTTACTCGGACAGCACGACCCAGTACTTC. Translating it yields CASSYSDSTTQYF.

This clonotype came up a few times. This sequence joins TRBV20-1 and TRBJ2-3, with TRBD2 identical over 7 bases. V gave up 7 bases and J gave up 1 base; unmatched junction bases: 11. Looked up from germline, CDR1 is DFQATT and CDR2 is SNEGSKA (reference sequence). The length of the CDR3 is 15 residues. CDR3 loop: CSVINSGGGTDTQYF. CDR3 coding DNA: TGCAGTGTAATTAATTCTGGGGGGGGCACAGATACGCAGTATTTT.

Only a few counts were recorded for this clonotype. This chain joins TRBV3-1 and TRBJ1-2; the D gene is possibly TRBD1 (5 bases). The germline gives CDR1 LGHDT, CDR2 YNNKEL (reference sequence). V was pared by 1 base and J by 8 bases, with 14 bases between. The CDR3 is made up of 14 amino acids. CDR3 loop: CASSQVQGEDGYTF. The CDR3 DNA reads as TGTGCCAGCAGCCAAGTTCAGGGAGAAGACGGCTACACCTTC.

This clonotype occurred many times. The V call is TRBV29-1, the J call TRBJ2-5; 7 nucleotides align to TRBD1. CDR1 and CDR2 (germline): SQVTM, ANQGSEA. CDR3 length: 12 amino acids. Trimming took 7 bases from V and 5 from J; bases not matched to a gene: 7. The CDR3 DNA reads TGCAGCGCGAGACAGGGTCGGGAGACCCAGTACTTC. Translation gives CSARQGRETQYF.

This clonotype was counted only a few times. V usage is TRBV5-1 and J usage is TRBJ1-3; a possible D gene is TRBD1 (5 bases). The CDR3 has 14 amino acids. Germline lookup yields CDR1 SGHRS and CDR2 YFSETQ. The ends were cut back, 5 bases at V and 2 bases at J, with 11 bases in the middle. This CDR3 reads CASSSGRPGNTIYF. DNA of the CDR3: TGCGCCAGCAGTTCGGGACGTCCTGGAAACACCATATATTTT.

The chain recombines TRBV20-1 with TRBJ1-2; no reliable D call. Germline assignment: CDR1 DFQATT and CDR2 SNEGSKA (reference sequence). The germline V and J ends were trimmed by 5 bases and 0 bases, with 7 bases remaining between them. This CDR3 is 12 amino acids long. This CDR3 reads CSAFGSNYGYTF. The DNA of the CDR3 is TGCAGTGCTTTCGGGTCTAACTATGGCTACACCTTC.

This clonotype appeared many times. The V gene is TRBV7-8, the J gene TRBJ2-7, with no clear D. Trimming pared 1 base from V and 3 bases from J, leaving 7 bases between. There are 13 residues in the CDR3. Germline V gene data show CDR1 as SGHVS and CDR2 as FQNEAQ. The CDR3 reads CASSLEGGYEQYV. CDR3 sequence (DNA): TGTGCCAGCAGCTTAGAGGGCGGCTACGAGCAGTACGTC.

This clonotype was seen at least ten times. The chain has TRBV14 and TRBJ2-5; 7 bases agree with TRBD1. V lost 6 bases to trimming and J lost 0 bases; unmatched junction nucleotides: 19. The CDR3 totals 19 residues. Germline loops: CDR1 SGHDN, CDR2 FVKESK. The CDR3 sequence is CASSPFRGGGSSDQETQYF. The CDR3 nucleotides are TGTGCCAGCAGTCCTTTTCGAGGGGGCGGCTCTTCTGACCAAGAGACCCAGTACTTC.

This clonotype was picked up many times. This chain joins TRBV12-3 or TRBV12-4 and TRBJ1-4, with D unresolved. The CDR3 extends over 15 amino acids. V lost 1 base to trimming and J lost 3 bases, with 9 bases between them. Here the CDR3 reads CASSLGRVANEKLFF. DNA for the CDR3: TGTGCCAGCAGTTTAGGGCGGGTCGCTAATGAAAAACTGTTTTTT.

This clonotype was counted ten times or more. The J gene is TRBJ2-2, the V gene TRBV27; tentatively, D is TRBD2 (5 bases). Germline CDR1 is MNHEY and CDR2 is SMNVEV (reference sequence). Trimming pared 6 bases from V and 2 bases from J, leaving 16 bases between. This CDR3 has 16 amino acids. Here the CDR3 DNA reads TGTGCCAGCAGAGGCGGAGCCGGGATAAACACCGGGGAGCTGTTTTTT. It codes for CASRGGAGINTGELFF.

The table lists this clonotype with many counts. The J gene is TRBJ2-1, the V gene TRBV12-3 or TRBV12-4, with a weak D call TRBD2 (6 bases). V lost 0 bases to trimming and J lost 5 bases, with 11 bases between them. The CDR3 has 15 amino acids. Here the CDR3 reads CASSLAQGLNNEQFF. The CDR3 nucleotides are TGTGCCAGCAGTTTAGCCCAGGGACTGAACAATGAGCAGTTCTTC.